This T cell receptor beta chain was documented in a study of cytomegalovirus exposure and HLA in healthy donors. Per germline, CDR1 ENHRY and CDR2 SYGVKD. Germline trimming cut 7 bases from V and 6 bases from J; bases unmatched to any gene: 7. This CDR3 region has 13 residues. This clone was seen once. PCR amplification relied on 60 Vbeta primers (plus 13 Jbeta primers). Profiled with immunoSEQ multiplex PCR; TCRdb holds only in-frame clones, not every one. The sample shows about 200,000 clones, 86% of them seen only once. This chain uses TRBV10-3 with TRBJ2-3; 7 bases align to TRBD2. This clonotype was obtained from a woman in her twenties or thirties in good health and CMV-seronegative. Material for sequencing was PBMCs. The CDR3 coding sequence is TGTGCCATCAAGGAAGCGGGGTTGGATACGCAGTATTTT. It is translated as CAIKEAGLDTQYF.